This TCR beta chain was observed in a study of graft-versus-host responses after intestinal transplantation. Clones were read by immunoSEQ multiplex PCR, and TCRdb kept only the in-frame ones, dropping some. The data contain 45,000 to 50,000 clones, around 90% of them singletons. On this clone itself: Its antigen is as yet unknown.

Per the germline V gene, CDR1 is SGHTA and CDR2 is FQGNSA. Trimming removed 1 base from V and 6 bases from J, with 9 bases in between. The CDR3 sequence is 14 residues long. V and J are TRBV7-2 and TRBJ2-2, with D possibly matching TRBD1 (6 bases). This TCR was recovered from a human donor who was the organ donor for an intestinal transplant. Sequences were derived from unstimulated CD4+ T cells sorted from spleen or lymph node cells, sampled before transplant. CDR3 amino acids: CASSLDRAAGELFF. Here the CDR3 DNA reads TGTGCCAGCAGCTTAGACAGGGCGGCCGGGGAGCTGTTTTTT.